The present TCR beta chain was sequenced within a study of blood T cell repertoires in COVID-19. On the study more broadly: COVID-19 samples, acute and convalescent, were from the United States, Italy and Spain. Nucleic acid was either cDNA or gDNA, and it came from T cells, B-cell-depleted T cells, or PBMCs.

As handled by the study authors: The authors estimated nucleated cell counts from reference gene primer amplification. Produced via immunoSEQ multiplex PCR; TCRdb's table is partial and in-frame only. The V and J calls and clone size come from that table; D and trimming were worked out from the DNA. The sample contains about 190,000 clones, around four fifths of which appear only once. V lost 11 bases, J lost 1 base, and 5 bases stayed unmatched. CDR1 and CDR2 (germline): SGHTA, FQGNSA. The CDR3 sequence is 13 residues long. The receptor's source is a woman older than 75 with active or convalescent COVID-19. What was sequenced was peripheral blood. The V and J genes are TRBV7-2 and TRBJ2-5; 9 bases line up with TRBD2. The CDR3 nucleotides read TGTGCCGCCAAGCGGGGGGCCCAAGAGACCCAGTACTTC. Its protein is CAAKRGAQETQYF.